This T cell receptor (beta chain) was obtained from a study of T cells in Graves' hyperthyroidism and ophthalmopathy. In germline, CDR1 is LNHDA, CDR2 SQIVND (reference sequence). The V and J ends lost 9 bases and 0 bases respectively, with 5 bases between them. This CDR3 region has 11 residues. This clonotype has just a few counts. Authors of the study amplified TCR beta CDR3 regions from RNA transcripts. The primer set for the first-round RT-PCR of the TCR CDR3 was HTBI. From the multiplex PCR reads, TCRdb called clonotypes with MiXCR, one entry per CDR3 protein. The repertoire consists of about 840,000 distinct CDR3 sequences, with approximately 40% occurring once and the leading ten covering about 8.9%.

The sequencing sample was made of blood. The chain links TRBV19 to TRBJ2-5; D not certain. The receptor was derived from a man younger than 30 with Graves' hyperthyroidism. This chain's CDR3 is CASTNQETQYF. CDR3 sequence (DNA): TGTGCCAGCACCAACCAAGAGACCCAGTACTTC.